This TCR beta chain was recovered during a study of blood T cells in healthy people across ages. General study results and limits: With age, beta diversity per million T cells declined roughly linearly, significantly by 40 to 50.

This clonotype was seen a few times. Its antigen is unidentified. Next came a second PCR, run for about 7 to 12 cycles, which used a sample-barcoded 5' primer along with a J-beta primer mix. TCRdb redid the calling of the 5' RACE reads with MiXCR, one entry per CDR3 protein. Of 850,000 to 1,000,000 distinct CDR3 sequences in the sample, about 51% were seen once. The CDR3 runs to 16 residues. Germline V gene lookup returns CDR1 ENHRY and CDR2 SYGVKD. V was pared by 2 bases and J by 3 bases, with 6 bases of the junction left unmatched. Healthy Caucasian individuals from Russia aged about 6 to 90 were enrolled as donors.

The receptor comes from a woman aged 55-75 years in good health. The genes are TRBV10-3 and TRBJ2-3; 9 nucleotides agree with TRBD1. Sequenced: blood. CDR3 in amino acids: CAISEPGQGATDTQYF. The CDR3 DNA reads TGTGCCATCAGTGAGCCGGGACAGGGTGCGACAGATACGCAGTATTTT.